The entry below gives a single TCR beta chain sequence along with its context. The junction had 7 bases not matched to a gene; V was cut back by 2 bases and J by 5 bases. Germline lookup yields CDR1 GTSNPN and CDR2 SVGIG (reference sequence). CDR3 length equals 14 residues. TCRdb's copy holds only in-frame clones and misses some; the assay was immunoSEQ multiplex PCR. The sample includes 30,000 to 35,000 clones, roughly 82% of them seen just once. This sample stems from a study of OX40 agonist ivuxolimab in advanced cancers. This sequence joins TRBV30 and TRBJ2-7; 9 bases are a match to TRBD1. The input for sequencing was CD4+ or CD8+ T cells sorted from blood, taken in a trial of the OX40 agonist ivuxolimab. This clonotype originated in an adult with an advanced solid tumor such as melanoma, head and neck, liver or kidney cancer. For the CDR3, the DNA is TGTGCCTGGAGTCCCCCGAGACAGGGGGACGAGCAGTACTTC. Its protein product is CAWSPPRQGDEQYF.